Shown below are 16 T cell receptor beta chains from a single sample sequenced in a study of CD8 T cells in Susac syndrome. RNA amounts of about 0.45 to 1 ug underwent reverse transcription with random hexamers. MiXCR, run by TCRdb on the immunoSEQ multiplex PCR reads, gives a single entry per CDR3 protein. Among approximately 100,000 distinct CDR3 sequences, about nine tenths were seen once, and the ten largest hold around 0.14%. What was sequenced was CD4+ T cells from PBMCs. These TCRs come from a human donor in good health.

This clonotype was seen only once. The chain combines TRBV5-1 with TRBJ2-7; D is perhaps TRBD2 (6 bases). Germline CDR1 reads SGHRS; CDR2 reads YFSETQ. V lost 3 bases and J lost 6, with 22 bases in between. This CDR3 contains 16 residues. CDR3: CASSYPPGLTSTEQYF. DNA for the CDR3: TGCGCCAGCAGCTACCCCCCGGGACTGACATCGACCGAGCAGTACTTC.

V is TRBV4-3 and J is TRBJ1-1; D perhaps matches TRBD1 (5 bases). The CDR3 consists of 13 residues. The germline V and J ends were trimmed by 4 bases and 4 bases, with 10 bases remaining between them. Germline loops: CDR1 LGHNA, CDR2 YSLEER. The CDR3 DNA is TGCGCCAGCAGCCCAGGGAGGACCACTGAAGCTTTCTTT. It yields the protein CASSPGRTTEAFF.

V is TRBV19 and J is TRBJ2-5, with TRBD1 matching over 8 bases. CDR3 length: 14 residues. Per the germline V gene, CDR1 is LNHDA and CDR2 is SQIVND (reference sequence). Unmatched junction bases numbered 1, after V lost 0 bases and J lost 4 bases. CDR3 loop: CASSIEGTGETQYF. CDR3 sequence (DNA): TGTGCCAGTAGTATAGAGGGGACAGGAGAGACCCAGTACTTC.

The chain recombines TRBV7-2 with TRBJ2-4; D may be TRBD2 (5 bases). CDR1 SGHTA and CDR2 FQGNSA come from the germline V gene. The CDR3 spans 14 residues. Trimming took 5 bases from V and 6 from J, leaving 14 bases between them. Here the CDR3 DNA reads TGTGCCAGCAGCCGCCCTGGAGGTCCAAACATTCAGTACTTC. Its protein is CASSRPGGPNIQYF.

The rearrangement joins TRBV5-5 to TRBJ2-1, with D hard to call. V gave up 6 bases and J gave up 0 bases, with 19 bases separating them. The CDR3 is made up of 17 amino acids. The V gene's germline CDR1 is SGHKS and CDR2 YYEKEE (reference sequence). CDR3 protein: CASTSQPQTSSYNEQFF. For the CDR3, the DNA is TGTGCCAGCACCTCGCAACCGCAAACAAGCTCCTACAATGAGCAGTTCTTC. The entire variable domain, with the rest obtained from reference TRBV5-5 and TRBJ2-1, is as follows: DAGVTQSPTHLIKTRGQQVTLRCSPISGHKSVSWYQQVLGQGPQFIFQYYEKEERGRGNFPDRFSARQFPNYSSELNVNALLLGDSALYLCASTSQPQTSSYNEQFFGPGTRLTVL.

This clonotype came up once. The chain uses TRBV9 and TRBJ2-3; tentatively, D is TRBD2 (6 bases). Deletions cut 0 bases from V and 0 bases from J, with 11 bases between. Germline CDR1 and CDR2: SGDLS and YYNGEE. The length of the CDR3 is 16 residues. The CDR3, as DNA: TGTGCCAGCAGCGTAGCGGGGACTCCGAGCACAGATACGCAGTATTTT. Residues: CASSVAGTPSTDTQYF.

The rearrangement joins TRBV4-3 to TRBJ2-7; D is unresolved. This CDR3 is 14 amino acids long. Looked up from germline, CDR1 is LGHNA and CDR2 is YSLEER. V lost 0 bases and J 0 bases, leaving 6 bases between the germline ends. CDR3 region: CASSQDPYSYEQYF. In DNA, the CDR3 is TGCGCCAGCAGCCAAGATCCGTACTCCTACGAGCAGTACTTC.

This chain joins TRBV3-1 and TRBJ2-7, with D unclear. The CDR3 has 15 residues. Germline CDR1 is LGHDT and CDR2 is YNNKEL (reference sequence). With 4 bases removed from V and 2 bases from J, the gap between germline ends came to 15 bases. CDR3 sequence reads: CASSPGMAGAYEQYF. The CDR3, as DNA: TGTGCCAGCAGCCCGGGTATGGCAGGTGCCTACGAGCAGTACTTC.

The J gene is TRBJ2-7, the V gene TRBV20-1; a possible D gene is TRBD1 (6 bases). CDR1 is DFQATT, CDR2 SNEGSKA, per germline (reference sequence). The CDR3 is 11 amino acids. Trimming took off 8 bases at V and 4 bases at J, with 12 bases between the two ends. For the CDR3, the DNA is TGCAGTCTCCGAACAGGGTACGAGCAGTACTTC. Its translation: CSLRTGYEQYF.

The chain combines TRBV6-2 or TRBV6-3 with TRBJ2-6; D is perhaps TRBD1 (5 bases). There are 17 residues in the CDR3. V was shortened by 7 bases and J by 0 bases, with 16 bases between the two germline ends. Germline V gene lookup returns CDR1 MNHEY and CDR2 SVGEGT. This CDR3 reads CASIQTVAFSGANVLTF. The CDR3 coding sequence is TGTGCCAGCATCCAGACAGTAGCCTTCTCTGGGGCCAACGTCCTGACTTTC.

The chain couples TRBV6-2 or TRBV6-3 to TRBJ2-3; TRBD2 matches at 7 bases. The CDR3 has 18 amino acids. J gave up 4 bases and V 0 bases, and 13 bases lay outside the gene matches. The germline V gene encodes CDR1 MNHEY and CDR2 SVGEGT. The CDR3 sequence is CASSYSTSLVGRADTQYF. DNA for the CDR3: TGTGCCAGCAGTTACTCGACAAGTCTAGTGGGGAGGGCAGATACGCAGTATTTT.

Here the CDR3 reads CSAVTGTGDSYEQYF. The CDR3, as DNA: TGCAGTGCTGTGACAGGGACAGGGGATTCCTACGAGCAGTACTTC. The J gene is TRBJ2-7, the V gene TRBV20-1; 10 nucleotides line up with TRBD1. Germline CDR1 and CDR2: DFQATT and SNEGSKA (reference sequence). The ends lost 5 bases at V and 1 base at J; junction bases unmatched: 8. This CDR3 has 15 residues.

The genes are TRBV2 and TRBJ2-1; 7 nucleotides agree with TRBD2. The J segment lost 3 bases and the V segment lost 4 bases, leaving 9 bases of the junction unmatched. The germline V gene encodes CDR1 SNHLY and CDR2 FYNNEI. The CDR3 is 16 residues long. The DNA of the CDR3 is TGTGCCAGCAGTGGTGGCACCGGGGGGATCTACAATGAGCAGTTCTTC. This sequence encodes CASSGGTGGIYNEQFF.

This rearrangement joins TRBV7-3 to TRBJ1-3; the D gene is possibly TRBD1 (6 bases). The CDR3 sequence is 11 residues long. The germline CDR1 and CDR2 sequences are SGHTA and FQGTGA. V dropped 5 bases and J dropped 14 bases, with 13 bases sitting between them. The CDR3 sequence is CASSLDSPLYF. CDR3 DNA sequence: TGTGCCAGCAGCCTGGACAGCCCGCTATATTTT.

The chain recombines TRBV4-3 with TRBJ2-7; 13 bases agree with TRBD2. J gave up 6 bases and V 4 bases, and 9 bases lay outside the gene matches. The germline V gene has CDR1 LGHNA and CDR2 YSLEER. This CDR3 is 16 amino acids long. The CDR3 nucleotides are TGCGCCAGCAGCCGCGGGACTAGCGGGACTCTGGGCGAGCAGTACTTC. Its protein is CASSRGTSGTLGEQYF.

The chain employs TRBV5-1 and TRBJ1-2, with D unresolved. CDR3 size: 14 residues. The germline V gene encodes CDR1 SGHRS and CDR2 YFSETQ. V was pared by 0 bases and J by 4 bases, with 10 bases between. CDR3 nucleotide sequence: TGCGCCAGCAGCTTGGGCCAGGATTTCTATGGCTACACCTTC. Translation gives CASSLGQDFYGYTF.